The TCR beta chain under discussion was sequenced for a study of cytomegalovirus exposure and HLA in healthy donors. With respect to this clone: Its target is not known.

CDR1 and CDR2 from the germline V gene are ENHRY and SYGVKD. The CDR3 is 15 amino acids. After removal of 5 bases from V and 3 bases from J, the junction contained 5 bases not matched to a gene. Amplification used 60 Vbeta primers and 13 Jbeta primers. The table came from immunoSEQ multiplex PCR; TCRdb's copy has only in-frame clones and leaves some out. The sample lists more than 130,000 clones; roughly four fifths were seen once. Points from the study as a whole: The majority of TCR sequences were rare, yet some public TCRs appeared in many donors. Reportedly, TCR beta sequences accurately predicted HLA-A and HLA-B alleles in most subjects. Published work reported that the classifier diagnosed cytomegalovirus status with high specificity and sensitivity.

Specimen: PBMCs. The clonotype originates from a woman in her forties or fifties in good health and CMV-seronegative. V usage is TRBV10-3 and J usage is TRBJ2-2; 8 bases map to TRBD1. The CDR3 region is CAISPTGEDTGELFF. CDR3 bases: TGTGCCATCAGTCCGACAGGGGAGGACACCGGGGAGCTGTTTTTT.